Listed here are 13 T cell receptor beta chains from one sample, sequenced in a study of T and B cells in COVID-19 patients. Blood genomic DNA input for TRB amplification was roughly 220-500 ng. BIOMED2 TRB-A/B primer pools were used in multiplex TRB PCR. One entry per CDR3 protein results from TCRdb running MiXCR on the multiplex PCR reads. The top ten clones hold 2% to 2.5% of a sample with 20,000 to 25,000 distinct CDR3 sequences, approximately 30% of them seen once. Specimen: blood. The receptor source for this set is a human donor who had recovered from COVID-19.

This clonotype has just one count. The chain employs TRBV20-1 and TRBJ1-5; 9 nucleotides line up with TRBD1. CDR1 is DFQATT and CDR2 is SNEGSKA in the germline V gene (reference sequence). CDR3 length: 14 amino acids. V was clipped by 4 bases and J by 7 bases; unmatched bases: 8. CDR3 in amino acids: CSAKPGQGVQPQHF. For the CDR3, the DNA is TGCAGTGCTAAGCCGGGACAGGGAGTGCAGCCCCAGCATTTT.

This clonotype was counted at least ten times. The gene calls are TRBV5-4 and TRBJ2-1; weak D call: TRBD2 (6 bases). CDR3 length equals 16 residues. Trimming left V 0 bases short and J 4 bases short, with 14 bases between. Germline V gene lookup returns CDR1 SGHNT and CDR2 YYREEE (reference sequence). CDR3 nucleotide sequence: TGTGCCAGCAGCTTGGACGGCGGGGAGCGATACAATGAGCAGTTCTTC. Encoded protein: CASSLDGGERYNEQFF. The full variable domain, completed using reference TRBV5-4 and TRBJ2-1, is ETGVTQSPTHLIKTRGQQVTLRCSSQSGHNTVSWYQQALGQGPQFIFQYYREEENGRGNFPPRFSGLQFPNYSSELNVNALELDDSALYLCASSLDGGERYNEQFFGPGTRLTVL.

This clonotype occurred many times. The gene calls are TRBV5-6 and TRBJ1-4; D not certain. The germline V and J ends were trimmed by 0 bases and 3 bases, with 6 bases remaining between them. Per germline, CDR1 SGHDT and CDR2 YYEEEE. The CDR3 is 14 residues long. CDR3 sequence: CASSLVPPNEKLFF. CDR3 nucleotides: TGTGCCAGCAGCTTGGTCCCACCTAATGAAAAACTGTTTTTT.

The chain links TRBV6-5 to TRBJ2-3, with 7 bases identical to TRBD1. V lost 5 bases, J lost 1 base, and 9 bases stayed unmatched. Germline loops: CDR1 MNHEY, CDR2 SVGAGI. This CDR3 region has 16 residues. In DNA, the CDR3 is TGTGCCAGCAGTAGACCACAGGGGTCCGGCACAGATACGCAGTATTTT. Translating it yields CASSRPQGSGTDTQYF.

This clonotype has ten or more counts. V usage is TRBV6-5 and J usage is TRBJ2-7, with 8 nucleotides matching TRBD2. The V and J ends lost 6 bases and 3 bases, in that order; junction bases with no gene match: 7. CDR3 size: 14 residues. CDR1 and CDR2 (germline): MNHEY, SVGAGI. CDR3 protein: CASRPGGDFYEQYF. The CDR3 coding sequence is TGTGCCAGCAGGCCCGGGGGGGACTTCTACGAGCAGTACTTC.

The chain is built from TRBV6-2 or TRBV6-3 and TRBJ1-5; the D is unclear. The CDR3 is 15 residues long. CDR1 is MNHEY and CDR2 is SVGEGT in the germline V gene. Trimming removed 3 bases from V and 5 bases from J, with 14 bases in between. CDR3 nucleotides: TGTGCCAGCAGTTATACGTGGGGTCCCTATCAGCCCCAGCATTTT. Its protein is CASSYTWGPYQPQHF.

This clonotype was counted at least ten times. V and J are TRBV19 and TRBJ2-7; D unclear. V gave up 5 bases and J gave up 5 bases, with 16 bases separating them. The CDR3 contains 14 residues. CDR1 and CDR2 (germline): LNHDA, SQIVND (reference sequence). This chain's CDR3 is CASSGRQLFHEQYF. The DNA for the CDR3 is TGTGCCAGTAGTGGCAGGCAGCTTTTCCACGAGCAGTACTTC.

By sample share, this clonotype is medium-sized. CDR3 bases: TGCAGCGTTGAAGATCCGGGACAGGGGAGTAACGAGCAGTACTTC. This sequence encodes CSVEDPGQGSNEQYF. The chain recombines TRBV29-1 with TRBJ2-7, with 10 bases aligning to TRBD1. With 0 bases clipped from V and 5 bases from J, the junction kept 7 bases outside the gene matches. The CDR3 runs to 15 residues. Germline lookup yields CDR1 SQVTM and CDR2 ANQGSEA.

This clonotype was counted at least ten times. The chain employs TRBV5-6 and TRBJ2-1, with D perhaps being TRBD1 or TRBD2 (7 bases each). The CDR3 length is 13 residues. V was cut by 4 bases and J by 12 bases, with 17 bases left in between. Germline V gene data show CDR1 as SGHDT and CDR2 as YYEEEE. CDR3 sequence: CASSRGDSRGQFF. The CDR3 DNA is TGTGCCAGCAGCCGGGGGGACAGTCGGGGGCAGTTCTTC.

This clonotype was recorded at least ten times. This chain joins TRBV18 and TRBJ2-5, with D tentatively TRBD2 (5 bases). V was shortened by 4 bases and J by 4 bases, with 16 bases between the two germline ends. The CDR3 has 15 amino acids. CDR1 KGHSH and CDR2 LQKENI come from the germline V gene. CDR3 region: CASSLQDAGGETQYF. The CDR3 DNA reads as TGTGCCAGCTCACTTCAGGACGCTGGAGGAGAGACCCAGTACTTC.

This rearrangement joins TRBV30 to TRBJ1-2; D is possibly TRBD1 (5 bases). V was shortened by 8 bases and J by 0 bases, with 19 bases between the two germline ends. CDR1 GTSNPN and CDR2 SVGIG come from the germline V gene (reference sequence). The CDR3 length is 15 residues. The CDR3 reads CAVRLDRLANYGYTF. Written as DNA, the CDR3 is TGTGCCGTACGCCTTGACAGACTAGCTAACTATGGCTACACCTTC.

This clonotype was seen a handful of times. The rearrangement uses TRBV11-3 and TRBJ2-3; unclear D gene. CDR3 length: 12 residues. Trimming stripped 5 bases from V and 1 base from J, with 4 bases between. Germline CDR1 SGHNT, CDR2 YENEEA. In nucleotides, the CDR3 is TGTGCCAGCAGCGACCGCACAGATACGCAGTATTTT. It yields the protein CASSDRTDTQYF.

Ten or more counts support this clonotype. The J gene is TRBJ2-3, the V gene TRBV5-6; a possible D gene is TRBD1 (5 bases). Trimming left V 2 bases short and J 4 bases short, with 14 bases between. The CDR3 loop spans 15 amino acids. CDR1 and CDR2 (germline): SGHDT, YYEEEE. The CDR3 spells CASSFRAGRADTQYF. Here the CDR3 DNA reads TGTGCCAGCAGCTTCAGGGCCGGCAGGGCAGATACGCAGTATTTT.